The next 9 T cell receptor beta chains were all read from a single sample in a study of blood T cell repertoires in COVID-19. Profiling relied on immunoSEQ multiplex PCR, and the TCRdb table lists in-frame clones only, not all of them. The data contain around 50,000 clones, around 85% of them singletons. The sample consisted of peripheral blood. These receptors all come from a woman of 80 years or more with acute or convalescent COVID-19.

The chain carries TRBV6-5 and TRBJ2-1; 7 positions match TRBD1. With V trimmed by 6 bases and J by 10 bases, 15 bases remained unmatched. The CDR3 runs to 15 residues. Germline V gene lookup returns CDR1 MNHEY and CDR2 SVGAGI. CDR3 in DNA: TGTGCCAGCAGCCTAGGGGCAGGGGGTGTGAGAGAGCAGTTCTTC. Protein: CASSLGAGGVREQFF.

The gene calls are TRBV23-1 and TRBJ1-2, with D possibly being TRBD1 (6 bases). TRBV23-1 belongs to the ORF category, with a function that is uncertain. This CDR3 spans 16 amino acids. V was cut by 7 bases and J by 2 bases, with 20 bases left in between. CDR3 loop: CASTHPSQGPNYGYTF. CDR3 DNA sequence: TGCGCCAGCACACACCCGTCCCAGGGGCCAAACTATGGCTACACCTTC.

The chain recombines TRBV25-1 with TRBJ1-5; perhaps TRBD1 as D (6 bases). This CDR3 contains 15 residues. V lost 3 bases and J lost 1, with 10 bases in between. Germline values: CDR1 MGHDK, CDR2 SYGVNS. The chain's CDR3 is CASSEGQGSNQPQHF. CDR3 nucleotides: TGTGCCAGCAGTGAGGGGCAGGGGAGCAATCAGCCCCAGCATTTT.

V and J are TRBV3-1 (or the pseudogene TRBV3-2) and TRBJ2-7, with D perhaps matching TRBD2 (6 bases). CDR3 size: 12 residues. CDR1 and CDR2 (germline): LGHDT, YNNKEL (reference sequence). V was clipped by 0 bases and J by 10 bases, with 10 bases between them. The CDR3 sequence: CASSQDGREQYF. DNA for the CDR3: TGTGCCAGCAGCCAAGATGGGCGGGAACAGTACTTC.

The chain uses TRBV12-5 and TRBJ2-3; a possible D gene is TRBD2 (6 bases). Looked up from germline, CDR1 is LGHNT and CDR2 is FRNRAP. The V end was cut by 1 base, the J end by 0 bases, with 8 bases between. The CDR3 is made up of 15 amino acids. CDR3 DNA sequence: TGTGCTAGTGGTTTGGGGGGGGTGAGCACAGATACGCAGTATTTT. Protein sequence: CASGLGGVSTDTQYF.

The chain joins TRBV29-1 to TRBJ2-5; TRBD2 aligns across 8 bases. The length of the CDR3 is 14 residues. After removal of 3 bases from V and 5 bases from J, the junction contained 8 bases not matched to a gene. In germline, CDR1 is SQVTM, CDR2 ANQGSEA. The CDR3 DNA reads as TGCAGCGTTGATCGGCGGGGGGCGTGGGAGACCCAGTACTTC. This translates into CSVDRRGAWETQYF.

The V call is TRBV19, the J call TRBJ1-6; 9 nucleotides align to TRBD1. V was pared by 5 bases and J by 10 bases, with 9 bases of the junction left unmatched. This CDR3 contains 15 residues. Per germline, CDR1 LNHDA and CDR2 SQIVND (reference sequence). The CDR3 DNA is TGTGCCAGTAGTTCGACTAGACAGGGGGACTCACCCCTCCACTTT. Amino acids: CASSSTRQGDSPLHF.

The rearrangement joins TRBV19 to TRBJ2-7, with 7 bases identical to TRBD1. Trimming removed 5 bases from V and 6 bases from J; junction bases left unmatched: 4. The V gene's germline CDR1 is LNHDA and CDR2 SQIVND (reference sequence). The CDR3 extends over 12 amino acids. CDR3 bases: TGTGCCAGTAGTCGACAGGGCGGCGAGCAGTACTTC. This sequence encodes CASSRQGGEQYF.

The chain employs TRBV5-1 and TRBJ2-3; D might be TRBD2 (7 bases). Trimming removed 0 bases from V and 5 bases from J, with 16 bases in between. Germline CDR1 SGHRS, CDR2 YFSETQ. The CDR3 runs 16 residues. Here the CDR3 DNA reads TGCGCCAGCAGCTTGGCTGGCGGGGAGGGGGTAGATACGCAGTATTTT. Translation: CASSLAGGEGVDTQYF.